This is a list of T cell receptor beta chains from one sample in a study of blood T cell repertoires in COVID-19. This table comes from immunoSEQ multiplex PCR, and its TCRdb copy is limited to in-frame clones, with some not included. There are 55,000 to 65,000 clones in the sample; approximately 89% occur only once, and less than 7% lies in the top ten. Sequenced input: peripheral blood. These receptors were collected from a man in his 60s with active or convalescent COVID-19. Both conserved end residues are trimmed from each CDR3.

v_gene: TRBV5-1; j_gene: TRBJ2-2; CDR3aa: ASSNAGRGANTGELF
v_gene: TRBV14; j_gene: TRBJ2-1; CDR3aa: ASSQGLAGAPEQF
v_gene: TRBV6-1; j_gene: TRBJ1-6; CDR3aa: ASSEYRGGDSPLH
v_gene: TRBV27; j_gene: TRBJ1-3; CDR3aa: ASSLSGTLVGNTIY
v_gene: TRBV4-1; j_gene: TRBJ1-6; CDR3aa: ASSQDYQGFGSPLH
v_gene: TRBV21-1; j_gene: TRBJ2-5; CDR3aa: ASSNPLPGGQARQETQY
v_gene: TRBV5-6; j_gene: TRBJ2-7; CDR3aa: ASSFEQIGEQY
v_gene: TRBV19; j_gene: TRBJ2-1; CDR3aa: ASKDRENEQF
v_gene: TRBV9; j_gene: TRBJ2-7; CDR3aa: ASSLGRSGDEQY
v_gene: TRBV5-6; j_gene: TRBJ2-3; CDR3aa: ASSDLAGKADTQY
v_gene: TRBV28; j_gene: TRBJ2-5; CDR3aa: ASGGGSTRETQY
v_gene: TRBV10-1; j_gene: TRBJ2-7; CDR3aa: ASSEGRSWATETYEQY
v_gene: TRBV3-1/TRBV3-2; j_gene: TRBJ2-7; CDR3aa: ASTQSWAGGAYEQY
v_gene: TRBV18; j_gene: TRBJ2-1; CDR3aa: ASSPERVRNEQF
v_gene: TRBV3-1/TRBV3-2; j_gene: TRBJ2-7; CDR3aa: ASSPGGHEQY
v_gene: TRBV4-1; j_gene: TRBJ2-1; CDR3aa: ASSQDQGVDEQF
v_gene: TRBV6-5; j_gene: TRBJ2-7; CDR3aa: ASSTGTGPAEQY